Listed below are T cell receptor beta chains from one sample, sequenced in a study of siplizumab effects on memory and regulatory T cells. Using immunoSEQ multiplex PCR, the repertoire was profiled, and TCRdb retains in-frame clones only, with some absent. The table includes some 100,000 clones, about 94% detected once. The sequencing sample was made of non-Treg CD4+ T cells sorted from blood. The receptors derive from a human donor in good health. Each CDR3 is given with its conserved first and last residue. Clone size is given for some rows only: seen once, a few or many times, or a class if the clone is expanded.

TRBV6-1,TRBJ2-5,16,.,CASSERRASGRETQYF
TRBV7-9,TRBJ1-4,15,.,CASSLGQGTNEKLFF
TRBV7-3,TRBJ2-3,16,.,CASSPSGTSGRDTQYF
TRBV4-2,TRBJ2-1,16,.,CASSQDQASGNDEQFF
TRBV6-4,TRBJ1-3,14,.,CASSDSTGGNTIYF
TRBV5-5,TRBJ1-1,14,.,CASSLGGGITEAFF
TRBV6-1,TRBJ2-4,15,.,CASRLDRTSGRVQYF
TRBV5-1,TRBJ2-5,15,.,CASSSTGGDAETQYF
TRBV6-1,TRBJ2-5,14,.,CASSVTSAQETQYF
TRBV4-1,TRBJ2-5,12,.,CASSWEGQTQYF
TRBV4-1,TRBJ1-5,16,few,CASSQDGAGGVQPQHF
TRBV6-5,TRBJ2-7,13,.,CASSLQLSYEQYF
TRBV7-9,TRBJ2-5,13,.,CASSFTGGETQYF
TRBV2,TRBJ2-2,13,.,CASSGGSPGELFF
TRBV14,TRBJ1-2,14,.,CASSQEGRNYGYTF
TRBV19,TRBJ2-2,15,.,CASSLLAGYTGELFF
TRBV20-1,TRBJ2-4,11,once,CSALPTNIQYF
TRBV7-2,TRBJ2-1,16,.,CASSTGTSGAYNEQFF
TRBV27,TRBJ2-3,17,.,CASSPGLIAGRTDTQYF